These 22 T cell receptor beta chains were all obtained from the same sample, sequenced in a study of blood T cell repertoires in COVID-19. Assay used: immunoSEQ multiplex PCR; TCRdb lists only in-frame clones, some missing. The sample consists of tens of thousands of clones, about four fifths of them appearing once. The source material was peripheral blood. These receptors originate from a man older than 75 with active or convalescent COVID-19.

V and J are TRBV5-1 and TRBJ1-2, with a tentative D call TRBD1 (5 bases). Per the germline V gene, CDR1 is SGHRS and CDR2 is YFSETQ. The CDR3 totals 15 residues. V shed 4 bases and J shed 0 bases, with 13 bases lying between them. Written as DNA, the CDR3 is TGCGCCAGCAGCGTGGTCGGACAAGCTAACTATGGCTACACCTTC. This translates into CASSVVGQANYGYTF.

Remarks on this clone: Germline is not matched at one junction end, which may reflect a read error. The chain recombines TRBV2 with TRBJ2-1; the D gene is possibly TRBD1 (6 bases). Germline V gives CDR1 SNHLY, CDR2 FYNNEI. There are 15 residues in the CDR3. CDR3 residues: CASKVQGGNHKEQFF. The CDR3 bases are TGTGCCAGCAAAGTACAAGGGGGTAATCACAAAGAGCAGTTCTTC.

V and J are TRBV10-3 and TRBJ1-2; weak D call: TRBD1 (5 bases). Between the trimmed V and J ends, which lost 0 bases and 4 bases, there was a span of 12 bases. The CDR3 extends over 15 amino acids. Germline loops: CDR1 ENHRY, CDR2 SYGVKD. CDR3 sequence (DNA): TGTGCCATCAGTGAGTCGACTCAGACAGCCTATGGCTACACCTTC. Translated: CAISESTQTAYGYTF.

This chain uses TRBV19 with TRBJ1-1; D not resolved. CDR1 is LNHDA and CDR2 is SQIVND in the germline V gene (reference sequence). V was pared by 1 base and J by 1 base, with 7 bases between. The CDR3 length is 14 residues. The chain's CDR3 is CASSIGQRNTEAFF. DNA for the CDR3: TGTGCCAGTAGTATAGGGCAGCGGAACACTGAAGCTTTCTTT.

V gene TRBV7-6 combines with J gene TRBJ2-5, with a tentative D call TRBD2 (6 bases). CDR3 length: 14 amino acids. Between the trimmed V and J ends, which lost 5 bases and 0 bases, there was a span of 10 bases. The germline V gene has CDR1 SGHVS and CDR2 FNYEAQ. CDR3: CASSQGDYQETQYF. Here the CDR3 DNA reads TGTGCCAGCAGCCAAGGGGACTACCAAGAGACCCAGTACTTC.

This clone was counted only a few times. The genes are TRBV29-1 and TRBJ2-3, with D maybe TRBD1 (5 bases). V gave up 6 bases and J gave up 1 base, with 8 bases separating them. The CDR3 runs 12 residues. In germline, CDR1 is SQVTM, CDR2 ANQGSEA. The CDR3 DNA sequence: TGCAGCGTGTCCAGGGGCACAGATACGCAGTATTTT. Protein: CSVSRGTDTQYF.

This chain joins TRBV19 and TRBJ1-5; perhaps TRBD1 as D (6 bases). Germline V gives CDR1 LNHDA, CDR2 SQIVND (reference sequence). The length of the CDR3 is 13 residues. Trimming took off 10 bases at V and 5 bases at J, with 15 bases between the two ends. Here the CDR3 reads CATCRDTDQPQHF. DNA for the CDR3: TGTGCCACCTGCCGGGACACAGATCAGCCCCAGCATTTT.

The rearrangement uses TRBV5-1 and TRBJ2-7; 11 bases match TRBD1. This CDR3 is built from 15 residues. The germline V gene encodes CDR1 SGHRS and CDR2 YFSETQ. The V segment lost 0 bases and the J segment 3 bases; nucleotides outside the gene matches: 2. Written as DNA, the CDR3 is TGCGCCAGCAGCTTGGCCGGGACAGGGGGCTACGAGCAGTACTTC. This gives the protein CASSLAGTGGYEQYF.

As to this clone: The limits of the CDR3 on the DNA are not certain, so only TCRdb's listed CDR3 is given. This chain connects TRBV6-5 to TRBJ1-1. In germline, CDR1 is MNHEY, CDR2 SVGAGI. The CDR3 totals 14 residues, both ends included. CDR3 protein: CASSTSGGITEAFF.

CDR3 in DNA: TGTGCCAGCAGCTCGGGACAGGGTCTAGACGAGCAGTACTTC. It translates to CASSSGQGLDEQYF. This sequence joins TRBV11-3 and TRBJ2-7, with 9 nucleotides matching TRBD1. The CDR3 has 14 residues. V lost 4 bases and J lost 5; bases outside the gene matches: 6. The V gene's germline CDR1 is SGHNT and CDR2 YENEEA.

The genes are TRBV18 and TRBJ2-2; 7 bases are shared with TRBD1. The length of the CDR3 is 14 residues. CDR1 and CDR2 from the germline V gene are KGHSH and LQKENI. V lost 6 bases, J lost 6 bases, and 7 bases stayed unmatched. This CDR3 is CASSFGTEAGELFF. The CDR3 DNA follows: TGTGCCAGCTCGTTTGGGACAGAGGCCGGGGAGCTGTTTTTT. Drawing the rest from reference TRBV18 and TRBJ2-2, the complete variable domain is NAGVMQNPRHLVRRRGQEARLRCSPMKGHSHVYWYRQLPEEGLKFMVYLQKENIIDESGMPKERFSAEFPKEGPSILRIQQVVRGDSAAYFCASSFGTEAGELFFGEGSRLTVL.

The chain couples TRBV18 to TRBJ2-2, with TRBD1 identical over 8 bases. The CDR3 covers 17 residues. The germline CDR1 and CDR2 sequences are KGHSH and LQKENI. J gave up 3 bases and V 2 bases, and 8 bases lay outside the gene matches. CDR3 nucleotide sequence: TGTGCCAGCTCACCAATAAGCAGGGGGCAGGACACCGGGGAGCTGTTTTTT. It specifies CASSPISRGQDTGELFF.

J is TRBJ1-1 and V is TRBV19; maybe TRBD1 (5 bases). V lost 6 bases, J lost 2 bases, and 13 bases lay in between. The CDR3 is made up of 14 amino acids. Germline loops: CDR1 LNHDA, CDR2 SQIVND (reference sequence). The CDR3 spells CASRGVVSNTEAFF. CDR3 DNA: TGTGCCAGTAGAGGGGTAGTAAGTAACACTGAAGCTTTCTTT.

The genes are TRBV2 and TRBJ2-1, with 7 nucleotides matching TRBD1. The V segment lost 7 bases and the J segment 8 bases; nucleotides outside the gene matches: 5. CDR1 and CDR2 (germline): SNHLY, FYNNEI. The CDR3 is made up of 12 amino acids. Here the CDR3 reads CASKTGLDEQFF. As DNA, the CDR3 is TGTGCCAGCAAGACAGGGCTTGATGAGCAGTTCTTC.

This chain joins TRBV30 and TRBJ1-5; D is possibly TRBD1 (5 bases). CDR3 length: 14 residues. Trimming stripped 5 bases from V and 4 bases from J, with 15 bases between. Germline CDR1 reads GTSNPN; CDR2 reads SVGIG (reference sequence). The CDR3 nucleotides are TGTGCCTGGGCGTGGGGTGGGGCGAATCAGCCCCAGCATTTT. This translates into CAWAWGGANQPQHF. Full variable domain (missing parts from reference TRBV30 and TRBJ1-5): SQTIHQWPATLVQPVGSPLSLECTVEGTSNPNLYWYRQAAGRGLQLLFYSVGIGQISSEVPQNLSASRPQDRQFILSSKKLLLSDSGFYLCAWAWGGANQPQHFGDGTRLSIL.

The rearrangement uses TRBV11-3 and TRBJ1-1; a possible D gene is TRBD1 (6 bases). The germline CDR1 and CDR2 sequences are SGHNT and YENEEA. Trimming shortened V by 5 bases and J by 1 base, and 8 bases separated the two germline ends. This CDR3 comprises 13 residues. CDR3 sequence (DNA): TGTGCCAGCAGCGGGACAAAGAACACTGAAGCTTTCTTT. Translating gives CASSGTKNTEAFF.

The chain employs TRBV19 and TRBJ2-7, with a tentative D call TRBD2 (7 bases). The CDR3 has 14 residues. The germline gives CDR1 LNHDA, CDR2 SQIVND (reference sequence). Deletions cut 1 base from V and 7 bases from J, with 14 bases between. The DNA for the CDR3 is TGTGCCAGTAGTATAGCGGGGGGCCGCCGGGAGCAGTACTTC. Its protein is CASSIAGGRREQYF.

The CDR3: CASSLDLGGKWYEQYF. Here the CDR3 DNA reads TGTGCCAGCAGCTTAGATTTGGGGGGTAAATGGTACGAGCAGTACTTC. V usage is TRBV11-2 and J usage is TRBJ2-7, with a weak D call TRBD2 (6 bases). CDR1 is SGHAT and CDR2 is FQNNGV in the germline V gene. Trimming pared 0 bases from V and 4 bases from J, leaving 16 bases between. The CDR3 loop spans 16 amino acids.

The chain has TRBV6-5 and TRBJ2-5; possibly TRBD2 for D (6 bases). With 5 bases removed from V and 4 bases from J, the gap between germline ends came to 14 bases. Germline V gene lookup returns CDR1 MNHEY and CDR2 SVGAGI. The CDR3 covers 14 residues. DNA of the CDR3: TGTGCCAGCAGTATCCAGTCCGGGGGAGAGACCCAGTACTTC. Translating gives CASSIQSGGETQYF.

The chain links TRBV4-2 to TRBJ2-5; possibly TRBD2 for D (5 bases). Trimming pared 3 bases from V and 1 base from J, leaving 15 bases between. From germline, CDR1 is LGHNA and CDR2 YNFKEQ. There are 16 residues in the CDR3. The CDR3 bases are TGTGCCAGCAGCCAGGGAACTGACTATCCCCAAGAGACCCAGTACTTC. This translates into CASSQGTDYPQETQYF.

This clone has a handful of counts. This sequence joins TRBV4-1 and TRBJ2-5, with 10 bases that match TRBD2. Germline loops: CDR1 MGHRA, CDR2 YSYEKL. This CDR3 comprises 13 residues. Losses at the gene ends were 3 bases for V and 5 bases for J; bases not matched to a gene: 0. For the CDR3, the DNA is TGCGCCAGCAGCCAGGGACTAGCGGAGACCCAGTACTTC. Amino acids: CASSQGLAETQYF.

The CDR3 region is CASTGGGSQETQYF. The CDR3 nucleotides are TGTGCCAGCACGGGGGGCGGATCCCAAGAGACCCAGTACTTC. The chain carries TRBV18 and TRBJ2-5, with D perhaps TRBD2 (7 bases). CDR1 is KGHSH and CDR2 is LQKENI in the germline V gene. V lost 8 bases, J lost 1 base, and 14 bases lay in between. There are 14 residues in the CDR3. Supplemented by reference TRBV18 and TRBJ2-5, the full variable domain reads NAGVMQNPRHLVRRRGQEARLRCSPMKGHSHVYWYRQLPEEGLKFMVYLQKENIIDESGMPKERFSAEFPKEGPSILRIQQVVRGDSAAYFCASTGGGSQETQYFGPGTRLLVL.